These 8 T cell receptor beta chains came from one sample sequenced in a study of cytomegalovirus exposure and HLA in healthy donors. The PCR ran on 60 Vbeta and 13 Jbeta primers. Sequenced by immunoSEQ multiplex PCR; TCRdb stores in-frame clones only, minus some. The data show 95,000 to 150,000 clones, around 80% seen once. Source material: PBMCs. The receptors shown here come from a woman in her thirties or forties in good health and CMV-seropositive.

The CDR3, as DNA: TGTGCCAACCAACAGGGATTGAACACTGAAGCTTTCTTT. Its translation: CANQQGLNTEAFF. The rearrangement uses TRBV10-3 and TRBJ1-1; weak D call: TRBD1 (6 bases). CDR1 ENHRY and CDR2 SYGVKD come from the germline V gene. V was pared by 10 bases and J by 0 bases, with 12 bases between. The CDR3 is 13 amino acids.

CDR3 bases: TGTGCCAGCAGCCTCAGGGAGGTGGGTAATCAGCCCCAGCATTTT. Its translation is CASSLREVGNQPQHF. The chain uses TRBV6-1 and TRBJ1-5; D is possibly TRBD1 (5 bases). The CDR3 length is 15 residues. Per the germline V gene, CDR1 is MNHNS and CDR2 is SASEGT. V was pared by 6 bases and J by 4 bases, with 16 bases between.

The chain is built from TRBV25-1 and TRBJ1-1; no reliable D call. V was shortened by 2 bases and J by 0 bases, with 10 bases between the two germline ends. CDR1 MGHDK and CDR2 SYGVNS come from the germline V gene. CDR3 length: 15 residues. CDR3 region: CASSEIRGMNTEAFF. CDR3 sequence (DNA): TGTGCCAGCAGTGAAATACGGGGTATGAACACTGAAGCTTTCTTT. Using reference TRBV25-1 and TRBJ1-1 for the parts outside the CDR3, the full variable domain is EADIYQTPRYLVIGTGKKITLECSQTMGHDKMYWYQQDPGMELHLIHYSYGVNSTEKGDLSSESTVSRIRTEHFPLTLESARPSHTSQYLCASSEIRGMNTEAFFGQGTRLTVV.

The chain combines TRBV5-6 with TRBJ2-7; D is ambiguous. This CDR3 spans 16 amino acids. The ends were cut back, 7 bases at V and 0 bases at J, with 20 bases in the middle. The germline V gene encodes CDR1 SGHDT and CDR2 YYEEEE. CDR3 protein: CASWNWVRQNSYEQYF. CDR3 bases: TGTGCCAGCTGGAACTGGGTCAGGCAGAACTCCTACGAGCAGTACTTC.

The chain combines TRBV29-1 with TRBJ2-5; TRBD1 matches 8 bases. The tail of the sequence fits TRBJ2-7 better, so the J call may be wrong. This CDR3 is built from 13 residues. Germline V gene data show CDR1 as SQVTM and CDR2 as ANQGSEA. The CDR3 bases are TGCAGCGTTGAAGGCGCAGGGGGCCACGAGCAGTACTTC. Amino acids: CSVEGAGGHEQYF.

V gene TRBV5-1 combines with J gene TRBJ1-3; D is unclear. This CDR3 has 18 amino acids. CDR1 is SGHRS and CDR2 is YFSETQ in the germline V gene. V dropped 0 bases and J dropped 0 bases, with 16 bases sitting between them. The CDR3 coding sequence is TGCGCCAGCAGCTTGGGGGTAAGCGGAAGACCCTCTGGAAACACCATATATTTT. Amino acid sequence: CASSLGVSGRPSGNTIYF.

The chain uses TRBV10-3 and TRBJ1-2, with TRBD1 matching 9 bases. After removal of 11 bases from V and 6 bases from J, the junction contained 13 bases not matched to a gene. The length of the CDR3 is 14 residues. CDR1 is ENHRY, CDR2 SYGVKD, per germline. The CDR3 sequence is CAGSFTGGADGYTF. The CDR3 DNA reads as TGTGCCGGGTCCTTCACAGGGGGCGCCGATGGCTACACCTTC.

This clone was found a few times. The genes are TRBV7-9 and TRBJ1-4, with TRBD1 identical over 8 bases. V lost 5 bases and J lost 8; bases outside the gene matches: 4. The germline CDR1 and CDR2 sequences are SEHNR and FQNEAQ (reference sequence). The CDR3 runs 13 residues. The CDR3 region is CASSTRQGEKLFF. The DNA for the CDR3 is TGTGCCAGCAGCACCCGACAGGGGGAAAAACTGTTTTTT.